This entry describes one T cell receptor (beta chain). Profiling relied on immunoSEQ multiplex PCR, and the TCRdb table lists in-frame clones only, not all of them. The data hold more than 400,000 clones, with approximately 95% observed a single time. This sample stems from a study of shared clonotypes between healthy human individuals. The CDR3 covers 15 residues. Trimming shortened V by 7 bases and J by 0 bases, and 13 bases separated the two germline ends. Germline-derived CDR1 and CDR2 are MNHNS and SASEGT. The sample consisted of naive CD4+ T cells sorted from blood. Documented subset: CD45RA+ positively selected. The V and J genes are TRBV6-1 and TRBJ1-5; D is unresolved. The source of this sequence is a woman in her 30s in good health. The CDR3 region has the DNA TGTGCCAGCACCGACCCACAGTCTAGCAATCAGCCCCAGCATTTT. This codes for CASTDPQSSNQPQHF.